The text below deals with one T cell receptor beta chain. Its cognate antigen is unknown. These data are taken from a study of beta chain features in type 1 diabetes. Study as a whole: Patients looked much like healthy donors when it came to age, gender and cell yields.

Sequenced material consisted of expressed TCRB transcripts (all of the isolated RNA was reverse transcribed). Measured with immunoSEQ multiplex PCR; TCRdb has only the in-frame clones, and not every one. This table holds a few hundred thousand clones, approximately 30% found once. Germline lookup yields CDR1 SGHTA and CDR2 FQGNSA. V lost 5 bases, J lost 7 bases, and 9 bases stayed unmatched. The CDR3 totals 16 residues. Study results and caveats: Sequencing used cDNA, and cells with high TCR expression could therefore be over-represented. PCR might preferentially amplify shorter templates, equally in patients and controls.

This clonotype was sampled from a man between 18 and 35 years old in good health. This rearrangement joins TRBV7-2 to TRBJ2-1; 12 bases align to TRBD2. The sample comprised naive CD4+ T cells from blood. The CDR3 reads CASSGPSGRVVNEQFF. Here the CDR3 DNA reads TGTGCCAGCAGCGGTCCTAGCGGGAGGGTAGTGAATGAGCAGTTCTTC.